This T cell receptor (beta chain) stems from a study of post-analysis software for immune sequencing data. Notes on the study in general: With TRBV5-6, TRBV5-1 and TRBV20-1 included, 4 to 6 TRBV segments were more frequent in patients than in controls. Diversity measured as normalized Chao1 was significantly lower in multiple sclerosis patients than in controls.

As concerns this clonotype: Its target is not known. A much bigger clone sits one base away, suggesting this may be a read error.

Libraries were made from TCR beta cDNA, and they carried unique molecular identifiers. One entry per CDR3 protein results from TCRdb running MiXCR on the PCR reads. This table holds some 690,000 distinct CDR3 sequences, approximately 30% found once. This CDR3 is 17 amino acids long. Per the germline V gene, CDR1 is LGHNA and CDR2 is YSLEER. The TCR comes from a girl aged 5-17 years with multiple sclerosis. Sequenced sample: blood. The chain carries TRBV4-3 and TRBJ2-1; D is ambiguous. CDR3 amino acids: CASSQDVGSALYNGQFF. CDR3 coding DNA: TGCGCCAGCAGCCAAGATGTCGGCAGCGCCCTTTACAATGGGCAGTTCTTC.